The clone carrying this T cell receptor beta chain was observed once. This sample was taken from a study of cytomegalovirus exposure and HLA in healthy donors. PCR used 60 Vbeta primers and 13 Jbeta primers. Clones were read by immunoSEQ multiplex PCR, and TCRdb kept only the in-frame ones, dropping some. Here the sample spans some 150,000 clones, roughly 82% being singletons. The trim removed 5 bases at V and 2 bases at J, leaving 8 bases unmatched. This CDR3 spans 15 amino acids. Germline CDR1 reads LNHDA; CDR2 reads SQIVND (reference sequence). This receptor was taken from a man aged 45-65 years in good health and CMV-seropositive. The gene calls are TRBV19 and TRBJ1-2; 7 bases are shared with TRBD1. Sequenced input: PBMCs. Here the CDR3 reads CASSLRGQNNYGYTF. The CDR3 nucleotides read TGTGCCAGTAGTCTCCGGGGACAGAACAACTATGGCTACACCTTC.